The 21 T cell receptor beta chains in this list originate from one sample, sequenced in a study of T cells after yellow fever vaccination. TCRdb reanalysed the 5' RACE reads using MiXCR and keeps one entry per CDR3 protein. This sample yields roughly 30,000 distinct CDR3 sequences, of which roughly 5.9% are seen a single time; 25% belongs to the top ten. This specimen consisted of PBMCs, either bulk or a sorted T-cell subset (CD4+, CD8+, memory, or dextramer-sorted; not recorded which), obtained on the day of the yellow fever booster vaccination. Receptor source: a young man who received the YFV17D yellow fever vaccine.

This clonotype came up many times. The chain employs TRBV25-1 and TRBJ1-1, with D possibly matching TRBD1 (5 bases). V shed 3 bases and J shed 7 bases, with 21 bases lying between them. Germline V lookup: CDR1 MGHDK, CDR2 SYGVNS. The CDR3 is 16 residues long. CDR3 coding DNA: TGTGCCAGCAGTGATTTTAAGGGAAGGGGAACTGGTGAAGCTTTCTTT. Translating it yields CASSDFKGRGTGEAFF.

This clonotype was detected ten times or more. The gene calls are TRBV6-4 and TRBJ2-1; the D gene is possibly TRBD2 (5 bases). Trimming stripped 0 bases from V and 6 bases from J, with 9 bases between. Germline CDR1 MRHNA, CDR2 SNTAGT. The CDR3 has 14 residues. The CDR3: CASSDSWESNEQFF. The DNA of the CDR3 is TGTGCCAGCAGTGACTCTTGGGAGAGCAATGAGCAGTTCTTC.

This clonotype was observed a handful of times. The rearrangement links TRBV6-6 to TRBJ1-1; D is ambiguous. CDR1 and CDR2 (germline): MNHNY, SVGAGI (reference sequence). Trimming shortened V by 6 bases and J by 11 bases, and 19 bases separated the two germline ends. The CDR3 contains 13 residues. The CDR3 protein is CASSLGGVEGAFF. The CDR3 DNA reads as TGTGCCAGCAGCCTTGGTGGGGTCGAAGGGGCTTTCTTT.

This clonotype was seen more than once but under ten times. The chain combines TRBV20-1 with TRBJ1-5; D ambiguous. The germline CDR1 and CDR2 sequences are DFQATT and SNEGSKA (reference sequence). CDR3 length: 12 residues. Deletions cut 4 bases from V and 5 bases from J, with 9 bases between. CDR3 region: CSAKEGYQPQHF. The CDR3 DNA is TGCAGTGCTAAAGAGGGTTATCAGCCCCAGCATTTT.

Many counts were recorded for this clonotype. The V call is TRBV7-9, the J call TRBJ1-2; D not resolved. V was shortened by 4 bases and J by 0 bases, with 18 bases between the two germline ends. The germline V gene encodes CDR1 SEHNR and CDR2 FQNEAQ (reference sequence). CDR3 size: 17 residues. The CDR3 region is CASSYRTVEVSNYGYTF. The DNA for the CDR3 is TGTGCCAGCAGCTACCGGACTGTTGAGGTTTCTAACTATGGCTACACCTTC. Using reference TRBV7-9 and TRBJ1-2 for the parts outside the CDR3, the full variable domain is DTGVSQNPRHKITKRGQNVTFRCDPISEHNRLYWYRQTLGQGPEFLTYFQNEAQLEKSRLLSDRFSAERPKGSFSTLEIQRTEQGDSAMYLCASSYRTVEVSNYGYTFGSGTRLTVV.

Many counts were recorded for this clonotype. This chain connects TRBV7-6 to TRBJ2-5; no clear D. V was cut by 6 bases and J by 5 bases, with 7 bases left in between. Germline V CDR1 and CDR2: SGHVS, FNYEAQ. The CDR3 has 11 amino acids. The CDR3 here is CASRDRETQYF. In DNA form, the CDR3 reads TGTGCCAGCAGGGATCGGGAGACCCAGTACTTC.

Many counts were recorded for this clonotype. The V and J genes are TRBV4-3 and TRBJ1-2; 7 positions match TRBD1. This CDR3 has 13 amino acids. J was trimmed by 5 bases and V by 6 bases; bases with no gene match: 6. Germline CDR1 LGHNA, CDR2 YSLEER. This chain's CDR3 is CASRMTGQYGYTF. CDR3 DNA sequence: TGCGCCAGCAGAATGACAGGGCAATATGGCTACACCTTC.

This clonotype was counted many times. The CDR3 region has the DNA TGTGCCAGCAGTTCTCCTCAGGGCGGGACGATACTCTACGAGCAGTACTTC. This encodes CASSSPQGGTILYEQYF. The genes are TRBV6-2 or TRBV6-3 and TRBJ2-7, with D possibly being TRBD2 (6 bases). The ends were cut back, 4 bases at V and 3 bases at J, with 22 bases in the middle. The CDR3 is 17 amino acids. Germline V gene data show CDR1 as MNHEY and CDR2 as SVGEGT.

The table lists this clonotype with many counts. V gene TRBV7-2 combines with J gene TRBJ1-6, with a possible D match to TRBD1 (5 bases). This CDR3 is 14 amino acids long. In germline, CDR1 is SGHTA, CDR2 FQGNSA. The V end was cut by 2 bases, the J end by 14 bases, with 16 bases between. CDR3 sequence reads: CASSLTSGGQALHF. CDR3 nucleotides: TGTGCCAGCAGCTTAACCAGCGGGGGTCAGGCCCTCCACTTT.

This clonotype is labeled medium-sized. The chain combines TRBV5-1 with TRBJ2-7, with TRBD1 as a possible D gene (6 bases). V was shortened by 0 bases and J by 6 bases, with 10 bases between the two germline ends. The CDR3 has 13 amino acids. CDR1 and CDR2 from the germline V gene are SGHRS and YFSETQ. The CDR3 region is CASSLGQVVEQYF. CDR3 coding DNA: TGCGCCAGCAGCTTGGGACAGGTCGTCGAGCAGTACTTC.

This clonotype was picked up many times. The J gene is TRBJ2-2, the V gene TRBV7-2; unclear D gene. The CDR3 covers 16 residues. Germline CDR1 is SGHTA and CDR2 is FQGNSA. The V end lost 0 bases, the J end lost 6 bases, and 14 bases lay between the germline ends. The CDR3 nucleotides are TGTGCCAGCAGCTTAGCGCCTATAAGCAGCCCCGGGGAGCTGTTTTTT. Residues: CASSLAPISSPGELFF.

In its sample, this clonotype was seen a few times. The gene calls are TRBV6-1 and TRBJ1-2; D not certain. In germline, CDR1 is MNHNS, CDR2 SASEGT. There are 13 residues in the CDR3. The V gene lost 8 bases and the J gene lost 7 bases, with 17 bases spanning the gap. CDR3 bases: TGTGCCAGCGTCGCCCGGGTGGGAAGTGGCTACACCTTC. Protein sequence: CASVARVGSGYTF.

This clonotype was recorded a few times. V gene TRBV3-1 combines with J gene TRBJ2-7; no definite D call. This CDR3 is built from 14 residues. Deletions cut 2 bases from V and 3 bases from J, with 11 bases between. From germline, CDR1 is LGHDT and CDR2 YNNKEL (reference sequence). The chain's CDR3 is CASSQIFSYYEQYF. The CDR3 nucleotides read TGTGCCAGCAGCCAAATCTTCTCCTACTACGAGCAGTACTTC.

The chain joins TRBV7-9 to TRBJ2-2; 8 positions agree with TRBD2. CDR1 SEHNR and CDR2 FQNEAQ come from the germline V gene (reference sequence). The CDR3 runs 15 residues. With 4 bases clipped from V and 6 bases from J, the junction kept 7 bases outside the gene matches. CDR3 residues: CASSYARTSPGELFF. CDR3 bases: TGTGCCAGCAGCTATGCTCGGACTAGCCCCGGGGAGCTGTTTTTT.

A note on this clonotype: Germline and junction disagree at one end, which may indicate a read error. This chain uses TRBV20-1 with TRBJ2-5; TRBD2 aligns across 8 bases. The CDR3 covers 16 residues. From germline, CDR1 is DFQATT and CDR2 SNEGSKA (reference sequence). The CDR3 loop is CTARENEAGVGKTQYF. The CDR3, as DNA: TGCACTGCTAGAGAAAACGAAGCGGGAGTGGGGAAGACCCAGTACTTC.

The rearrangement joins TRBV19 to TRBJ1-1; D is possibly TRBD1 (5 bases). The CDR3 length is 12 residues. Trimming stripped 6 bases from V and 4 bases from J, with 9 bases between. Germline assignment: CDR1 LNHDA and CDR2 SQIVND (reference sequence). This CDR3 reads CASRDQGTEAFF. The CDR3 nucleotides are TGTGCCAGTAGGGACCAGGGCACTGAAGCTTTCTTT.

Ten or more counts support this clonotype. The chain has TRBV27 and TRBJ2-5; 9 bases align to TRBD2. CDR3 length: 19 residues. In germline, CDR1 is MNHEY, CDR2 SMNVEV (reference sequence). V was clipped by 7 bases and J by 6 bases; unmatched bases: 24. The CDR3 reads CASTTSDGLGREGKKTQYF. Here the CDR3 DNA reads TGTGCCAGCACAACATCGGACGGCCTCGGGCGGGAGGGGAAAAAGACCCAGTACTTC.

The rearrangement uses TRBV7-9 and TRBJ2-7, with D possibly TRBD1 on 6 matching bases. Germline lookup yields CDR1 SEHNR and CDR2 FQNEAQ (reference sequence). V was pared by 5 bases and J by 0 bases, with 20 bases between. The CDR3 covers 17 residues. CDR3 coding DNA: TGTGCCAGCAGCCGTAGGAAGCCGACAGGCGACTCCTACGAGCAGTACTTC. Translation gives CASSRRKPTGDSYEQYF.

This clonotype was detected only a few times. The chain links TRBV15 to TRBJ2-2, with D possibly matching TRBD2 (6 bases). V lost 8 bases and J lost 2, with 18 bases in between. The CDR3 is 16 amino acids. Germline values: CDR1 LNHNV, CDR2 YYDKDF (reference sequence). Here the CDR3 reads CATELSGTLNTGELFF. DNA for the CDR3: TGTGCCACCGAACTTTCAGGGACTCTCAACACCGGGGAGCTGTTTTTT.

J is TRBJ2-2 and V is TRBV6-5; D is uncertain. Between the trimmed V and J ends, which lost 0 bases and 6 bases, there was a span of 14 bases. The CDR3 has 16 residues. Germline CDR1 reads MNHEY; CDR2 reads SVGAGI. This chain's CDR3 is CASSYSFTAHPGELFF. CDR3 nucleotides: TGTGCCAGCAGTTACTCGTTTACAGCCCACCCCGGGGAGCTGTTTTTT.

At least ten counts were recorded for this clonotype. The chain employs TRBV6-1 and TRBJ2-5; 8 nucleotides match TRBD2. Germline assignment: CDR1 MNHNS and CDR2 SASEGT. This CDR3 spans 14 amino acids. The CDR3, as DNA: TGTTCCCACGGGGGTAGCGGGGCACAAGAGACCCAGTACTTC. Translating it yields CSHGGSGAQETQYF.